Detailed here is one T cell receptor beta chain. Its antigen is unidentified. This sample is drawn from a study of cytomegalovirus exposure and HLA in healthy donors. General study findings and limits: Accurate prediction of most subjects' HLA-A and HLA-B alleles from TCR beta sequences was reported. Sequencing had likely introduced a cluster of highly shared sequence variants as an artifact.

The PCR made use of 60 Vbeta and 13 Jbeta primers. Profiled with immunoSEQ multiplex PCR; TCRdb holds only in-frame clones, not every one. The data hold approximately 140,000 clones, with about 85% observed a single time. In nominal health when sampled, donors likely had unrecorded immune exposures nonetheless. Material: PBMCs. This clonotype was sampled from a human donor in good health.

The CDR3 spells CASSPNEKLFF. The CDR3 nucleotides read TGCGCCAGCAGTCCGAATGAAAAACTGTTTTTT. The chain employs TRBV10-2 and TRBJ1-4; D gene ambiguous. From germline, CDR1 is WSHSY and CDR2 SAAADI. V lost 5 bases and J lost 5, with 3 bases in between. The length of the CDR3 is 11 residues.